The subject of this entry is one T cell receptor (beta chain). This record comes from a study of blood T cell repertoires in COVID-19. Study as a whole: Whether acute or convalescent, the COVID-19 samples came from the United States, Italy and Spain. PBMCs, B-cell-depleted T cells, or T cells provided the cDNA or gDNA that made up the material.

As handled by the study authors: Estimation of nucleated cell counts was performed using reference gene primer amplification. This table comes from immunoSEQ multiplex PCR, and its TCRdb copy is limited to in-frame clones, with some not included. Clonal size and the V and J genes are those of that table, whereas D and trimming came from the DNA. The sample shows 72,000 or so clones, more than 75% of them seen only once. Per germline, CDR1 SGHTA and CDR2 FQGNSA. CDR3 length: 15 residues. V lost 4 bases and J lost 4, with 15 bases in between. The sequenced sample consisted of peripheral blood. This sequence originates from a woman aged 55-69 years with acute or convalescent COVID-19. This chain joins TRBV7-2 and TRBJ2-3; perhaps TRBD2 as D (5 bases). The CDR3 reads CASSYASGYPDTQYF. In nucleotides, the CDR3 is TGTGCCAGCAGCTACGCCTCGGGATATCCAGATACGCAGTATTTT.